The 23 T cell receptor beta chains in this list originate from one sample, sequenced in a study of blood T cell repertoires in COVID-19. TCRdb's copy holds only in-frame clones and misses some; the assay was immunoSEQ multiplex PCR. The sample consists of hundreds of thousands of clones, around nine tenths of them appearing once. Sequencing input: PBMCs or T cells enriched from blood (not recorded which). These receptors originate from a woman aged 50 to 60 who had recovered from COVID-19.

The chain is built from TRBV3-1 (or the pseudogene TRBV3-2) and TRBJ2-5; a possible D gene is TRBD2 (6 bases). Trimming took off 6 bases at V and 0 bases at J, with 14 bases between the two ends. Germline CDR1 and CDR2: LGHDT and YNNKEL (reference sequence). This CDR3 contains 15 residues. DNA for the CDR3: TGTGCCAGCAGACTAAGAGGGGACTACCAAGAGACCCAGTACTTC. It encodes CASRLRGDYQETQYF.

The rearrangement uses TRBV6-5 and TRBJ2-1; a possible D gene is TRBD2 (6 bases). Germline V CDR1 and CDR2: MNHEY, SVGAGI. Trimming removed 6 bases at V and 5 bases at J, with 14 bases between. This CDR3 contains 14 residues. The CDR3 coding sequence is TGTGCCAGCAGCCGCGCCGGGGGTGACAATGAGCAGTTCTTC. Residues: CASSRAGGDNEQFF.

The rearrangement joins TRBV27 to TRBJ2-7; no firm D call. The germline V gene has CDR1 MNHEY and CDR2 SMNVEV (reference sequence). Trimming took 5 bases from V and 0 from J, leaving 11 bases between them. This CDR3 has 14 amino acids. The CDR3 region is CASSAGSSSYEQYF. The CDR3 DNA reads TGTGCCAGCAGTGCAGGCTCAAGCTCCTACGAGCAGTACTTC.

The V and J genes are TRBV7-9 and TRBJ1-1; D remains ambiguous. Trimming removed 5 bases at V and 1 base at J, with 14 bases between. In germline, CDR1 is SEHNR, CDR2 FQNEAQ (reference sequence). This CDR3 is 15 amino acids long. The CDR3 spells CASSQRGYGNTEAFF. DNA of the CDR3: TGTGCCAGCAGCCAGAGAGGATACGGGAACACTGAAGCTTTCTTT.

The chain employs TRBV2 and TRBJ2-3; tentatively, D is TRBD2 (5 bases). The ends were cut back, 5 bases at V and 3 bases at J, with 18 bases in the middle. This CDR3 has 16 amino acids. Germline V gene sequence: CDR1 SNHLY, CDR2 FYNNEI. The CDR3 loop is CASSRGSGSRTDTQYF. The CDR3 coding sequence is TGTGCCAGCAGTCGTGGGTCGGGGTCGCGTACAGATACGCAGTATTTT. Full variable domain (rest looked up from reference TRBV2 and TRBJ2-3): EPEVTQTPSHQVTQMGQEVILRCVPISNHLYFYWYRQILGQKVEFLVSFYNNEISEKSEIFDDQFSVERPDGSNFTLKIRSTKLEDSAMYFCASSRGSGSRTDTQYFGPGTRLTVL.

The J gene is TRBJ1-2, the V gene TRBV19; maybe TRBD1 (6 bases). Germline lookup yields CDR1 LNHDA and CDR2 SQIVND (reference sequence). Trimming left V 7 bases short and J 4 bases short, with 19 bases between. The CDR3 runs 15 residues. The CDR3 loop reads CASTTEGGLTYGYTF. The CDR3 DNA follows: TGTGCCAGTACCACGGAGGGGGGGCTTACCTATGGCTACACCTTC. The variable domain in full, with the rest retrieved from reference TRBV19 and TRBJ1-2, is DGGITQSPKYLFRKEGQNVTLSCEQNLNHDAMYWYRQDPGQGLRLIYYSQIVNDFQKGDIAEGYSVSREKKESFPLTVTSAQKNPTAFYLCASTTEGGLTYGYTFGSGTRLTVV.

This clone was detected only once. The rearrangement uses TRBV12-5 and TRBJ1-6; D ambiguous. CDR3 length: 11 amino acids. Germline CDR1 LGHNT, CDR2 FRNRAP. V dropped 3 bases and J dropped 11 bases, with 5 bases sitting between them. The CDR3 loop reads CASGFEAPLHF. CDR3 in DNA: TGTGCTAGTGGTTTTGAGGCACCCCTCCACTTT.

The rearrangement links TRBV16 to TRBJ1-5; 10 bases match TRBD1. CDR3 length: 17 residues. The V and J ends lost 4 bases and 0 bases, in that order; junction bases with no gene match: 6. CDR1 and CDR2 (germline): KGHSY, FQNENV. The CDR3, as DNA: TGTGCCAGCAGCCGGCACGGGACAGGGGATAGCAATCAGCCCCAGCATTTT. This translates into CASSRHGTGDSNQPQHF. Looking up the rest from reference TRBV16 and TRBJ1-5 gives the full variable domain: GEEVAQTPKHLVRGEGQKAKLYCAPIKGHSYVFWYQQVLKNEFKFLISFQNENVFDETGMPKERFSAKCLPNSPCSLEIQATKLEDSAVYFCASSRHGTGDSNQPQHFGDGTRLSIL.

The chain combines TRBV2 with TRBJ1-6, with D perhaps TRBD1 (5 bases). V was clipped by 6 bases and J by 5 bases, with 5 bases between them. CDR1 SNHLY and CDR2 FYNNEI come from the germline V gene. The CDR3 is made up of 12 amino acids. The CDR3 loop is CASRQDNSPLHF. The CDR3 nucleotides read TGTGCCAGCAGACAGGATAATTCACCCCTCCACTTT.

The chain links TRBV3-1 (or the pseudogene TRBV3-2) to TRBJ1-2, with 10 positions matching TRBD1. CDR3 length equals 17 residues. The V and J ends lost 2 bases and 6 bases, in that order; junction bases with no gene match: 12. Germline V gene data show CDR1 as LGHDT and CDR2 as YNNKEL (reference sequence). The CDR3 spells CASSQREGKGQGNGYTF. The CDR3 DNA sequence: TGTGCCAGCAGCCAAAGGGAAGGGAAGGGACAGGGGAATGGCTACACCTTC.

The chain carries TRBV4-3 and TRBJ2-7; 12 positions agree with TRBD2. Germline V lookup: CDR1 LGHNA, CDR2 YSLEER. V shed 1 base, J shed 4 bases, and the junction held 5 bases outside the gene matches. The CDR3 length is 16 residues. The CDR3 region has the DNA TGCGCCAGCAGCCAAGGACTAGCGGGGGAGGGTTACGAGCAGTACTTC. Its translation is CASSQGLAGEGYEQYF.

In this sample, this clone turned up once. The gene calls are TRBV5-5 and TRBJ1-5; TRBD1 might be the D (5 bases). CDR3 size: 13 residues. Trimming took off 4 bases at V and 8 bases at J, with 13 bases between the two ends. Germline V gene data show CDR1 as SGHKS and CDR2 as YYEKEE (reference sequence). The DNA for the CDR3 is TGTGCCAGCAGCCCCGGAGGGACGGAGCCCCAGCATTTT. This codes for CASSPGGTEPQHF.

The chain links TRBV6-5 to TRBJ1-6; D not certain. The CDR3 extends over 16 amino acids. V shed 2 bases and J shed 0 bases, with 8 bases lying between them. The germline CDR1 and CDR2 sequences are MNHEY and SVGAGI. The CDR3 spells CASSYGPDSYNSPLHF. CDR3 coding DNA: TGTGCCAGCAGTTACGGCCCCGACTCCTATAATTCACCCCTCCACTTT.

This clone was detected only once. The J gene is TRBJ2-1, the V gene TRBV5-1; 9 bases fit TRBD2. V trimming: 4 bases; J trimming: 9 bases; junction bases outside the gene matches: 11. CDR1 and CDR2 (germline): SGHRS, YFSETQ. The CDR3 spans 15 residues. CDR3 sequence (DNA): TGCGCCAGCAGCCAACCCGGGACTAGCAATAGTGAGCAGTTCTTC. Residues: CASSQPGTSNSEQFF.

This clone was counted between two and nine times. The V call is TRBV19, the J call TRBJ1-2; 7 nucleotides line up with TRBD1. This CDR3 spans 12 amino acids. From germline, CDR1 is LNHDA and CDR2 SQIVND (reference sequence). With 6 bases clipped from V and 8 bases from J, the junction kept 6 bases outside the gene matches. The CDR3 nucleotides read TGTGCCAGTAGCACAGGGGATAGAGGCTACACCTTC. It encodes CASSTGDRGYTF.

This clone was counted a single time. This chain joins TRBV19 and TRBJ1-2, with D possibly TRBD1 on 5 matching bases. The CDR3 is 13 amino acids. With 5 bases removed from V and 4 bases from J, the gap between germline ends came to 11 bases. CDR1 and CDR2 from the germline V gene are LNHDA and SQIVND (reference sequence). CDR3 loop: CASSLDSLYGYTF. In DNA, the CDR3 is TGTGCCAGTAGTCTCGACAGTCTCTATGGCTACACCTTC. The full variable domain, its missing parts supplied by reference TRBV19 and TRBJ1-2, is DGGITQSPKYLFRKEGQNVTLSCEQNLNHDAMYWYRQDPGQGLRLIYYSQIVNDFQKGDIAEGYSVSREKKESFPLTVTSAQKNPTAFYLCASSLDSLYGYTFGSGTRLTVV.

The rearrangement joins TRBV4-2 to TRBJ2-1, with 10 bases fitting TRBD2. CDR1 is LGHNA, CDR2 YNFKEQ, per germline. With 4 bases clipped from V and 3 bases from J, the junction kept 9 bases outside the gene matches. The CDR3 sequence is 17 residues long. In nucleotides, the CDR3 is TGTGCCAGCAGCCCGGGTAGTTTAGCGGGGGGCTACAATGAGCAGTTCTTC. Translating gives CASSPGSLAGGYNEQFF.

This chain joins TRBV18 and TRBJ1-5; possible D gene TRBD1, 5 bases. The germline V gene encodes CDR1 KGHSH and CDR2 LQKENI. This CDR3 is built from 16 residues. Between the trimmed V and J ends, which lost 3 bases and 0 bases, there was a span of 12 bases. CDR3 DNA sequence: TGTGCCAGCTCACCCACACAGGTGTATAGCAATCAGCCCCAGCATTTT. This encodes CASSPTQVYSNQPQHF.

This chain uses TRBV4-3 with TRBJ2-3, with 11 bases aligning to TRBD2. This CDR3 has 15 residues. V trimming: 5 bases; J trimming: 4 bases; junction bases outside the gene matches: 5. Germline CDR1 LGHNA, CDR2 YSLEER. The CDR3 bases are TGCGCCAGCAGCTTAGCGGGGGGGCCTTCAGATACGCAGTATTTT. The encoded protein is CASSLAGGPSDTQYF.

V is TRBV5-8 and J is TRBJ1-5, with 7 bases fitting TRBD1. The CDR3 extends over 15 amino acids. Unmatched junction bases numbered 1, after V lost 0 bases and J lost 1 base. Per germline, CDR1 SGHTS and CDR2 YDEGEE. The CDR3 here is CASSLEGQSNQPQHF. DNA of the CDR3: TGTGCCAGCAGCTTGGAGGGACAGAGCAATCAGCCCCAGCATTTT.

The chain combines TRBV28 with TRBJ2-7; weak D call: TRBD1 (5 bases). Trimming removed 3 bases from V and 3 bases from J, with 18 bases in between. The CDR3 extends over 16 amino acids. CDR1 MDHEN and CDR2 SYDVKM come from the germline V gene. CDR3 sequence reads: CASSFVKSGSNYEQYF. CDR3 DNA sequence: TGTGCCAGCAGTTTCGTGAAATCAGGGTCAAACTACGAGCAGTACTTC.

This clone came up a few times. DNA of the CDR3: TGTGCCAGCAGTGAAAGACTCTGGGGGACAGGGGGTCCTGATAGCAATCAGCCCCAGCATTTT. It is translated as CASSERLWGTGGPDSNQPQHF. V is TRBV2 and J is TRBJ1-5; 11 bases agree with TRBD1. Germline-derived CDR1 and CDR2 are SNHLY and FYNNEI. Trimming removed 2 bases from V and 0 bases from J; junction bases left unmatched: 15. CDR3 length equals 21 residues.

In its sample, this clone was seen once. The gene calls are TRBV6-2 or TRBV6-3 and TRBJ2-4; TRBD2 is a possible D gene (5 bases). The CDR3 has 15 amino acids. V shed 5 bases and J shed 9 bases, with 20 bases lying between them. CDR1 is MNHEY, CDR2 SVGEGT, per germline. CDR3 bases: TGTGCCAGCAGTCAGGCGGGCCAGCCGGTTGGCATTCAGTACTTC. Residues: CASSQAGQPVGIQYF.